Listed below are T cell receptor beta chains from one sample, sequenced in a study of cytomegalovirus exposure and HLA in healthy donors. TCRdb keeps only in-frame clones here, not all; method: immunoSEQ multiplex PCR. Here the sample spans around 74,000 clones, about 82% being singletons. The sample taken for sequencing was PBMCs. These receptors came from a man aged 25-45 years in good health and CMV-seronegative. Each CDR3 is given with its conserved first and last residue. The order of the fields is V gene, J gene, D gene, clone size, CDR3 protein, CDR3 DNA. A D gene is named only where the DNA matches it firmly. Clone size, where shown, is once, few, many, or a class for clones that have expanded.

TRBV5-1	TRBJ2-5	.	.	CASSLVSSGQETQYF	TGCGCCAGCAGCTTGGTATCCAGCGGCCAAGAGACCCAGTACTTC
TRBV11-3	TRBJ1-2	TRBD1	.	CASSSYWTGDYGYTF	TGTGCCAGCAGCTCTTATTGGACAGGCGACTATGGCTACACCTTC
TRBV5-1	TRBJ2-2	TRBD2	.	CASSKLAGSVTGELFF	TGCGCCAGCAGTAAGTTAGCGGGGTCGGTCACCGGGGAGCTGTTTTTT
TRBV13	TRBJ1-2	.	.	CASSRRGGETAYGYTF	TGTGCCAGCAGCCGGAGGGGGGGGGAGACAGCCTATGGCTACACCTTC
TRBV11-3	TRBJ1-2	.	.	CASSLGAGKTYGYTF	TGTGCCAGCAGCTTAGGGGCAGGCAAAACCTATGGCTACACCTTC
TRBV5-6	TRBJ2-5	.	.	CASSTLQETQYF	TGTGCCAGCAGTACGCTACAAGAGACCCAGTACTTC
TRBV2	TRBJ2-3	TRBD1	.	CASSPRTGATDTQYF	TGTGCCAGCAGTCCTAGGACAGGGGCCACAGATACGCAGTATTTT
TRBV2	TRBJ1-6	.	once	CASSAQGHGSPLHF	TGTGCCAGCAGTGCACAGGGCCACGGTTCACCCCTCCACTTT
TRBV28	TRBJ2-2	.	.	CASSRRSRGTGELFF	TGTGCCAGCAGCCGCAGGTCACGGGGCACCGGGGAGCTGTTTTTT
TRBV18	TRBJ2-2	.	.	CASSPPDRGTGELFF	TGTGCCAGCTCACCACCGGACAGAGGGACCGGGGAGCTGTTTTTT
TRBV6-5	TRBJ2-2	TRBD1	.	CASRRDRDTGELFF	TGTGCCAGCAGAAGGGACAGGGATACCGGGGAGCTGTTTTTT
TRBV18	TRBJ2-2	TRBD1	.	CASSYDRDGELFF	TGTGCCAGCTCATACGACAGGGACGGGGAGCTGTTTTTT
TRBV6-1	TRBJ2-1	.	.	CASSEWSYGSYNEQFF	TGTGCCAGCAGTGAGTGGAGTTACGGCTCCTACAATGAGCAGTTCTTC
TRBV10-3	TRBJ2-3	TRBD2	once	CAILTSASDTQYF	TGTGCCATCCTTACTAGCGCCTCAGATACGCAGTATTTT
TRBV20-1	TRBJ2-1	.	.	CSASTLGEQFF	TGCAGTGCCTCGACTCTTGGTGAGCAGTTCTTC
TRBV7-7	TRBJ2-5	TRBD2	.	CASSVTGTSGETQYF	TGTGCCAGCAGCGTTACCGGGACTAGCGGAGAGACCCAGTACTTC
TRBV19	TRBJ1-5	.	.	CASSISPMFSGATQPQHF	TGTGCCAGTAGTATATCCCCGATGTTTTCAGGGGCCACTCAGCCCCAGCATTTT
TRBV4-1	TRBJ2-2	TRBD1	.	CASSQQITGQGISWELFF	TGCGCCAGCAGCCAACAAATCACGGGACAGGGGATTTCCTGGGAGCTGTTTTTT
TRBV21-1	TRBJ2-5	.	.	CASSWPTRPQETQYF	TGTGCCAGCAGCTGGCCAACTAGGCCCCAAGAGACCCAGTACTTC
TRBV6-1	TRBJ1-1	.	.	CASSEGGRNTEAFF	TGTGCCAGCAGTGAAGGCGGGAGAAACACTGAAGCTTTCTTT
TRBV30	TRBJ1-2	TRBD1	.	CAWWTGGAYGYTF	TGTGCCTGGTGGACAGGGGGAGCCTATGGCTACACCTTC
TRBV7-9	TRBJ2-5	.	.	CASSSTPRVGARETQYF	TGTGCCAGCAGCTCGACCCCCCGAGTGGGGGCACGGGAGACCCAGTACTTC
TRBV18	TRBJ2-5	.	.	CASSPGREETQYF	TGTGCCAGCTCCCCGGGCAGGGAAGAGACCCAGTACTTC
TRBV5-1	TRBJ2-3	TRBD2	.	CASSLVSGGLTDTQYF	TGCGCCAGCAGCTTGGTTAGCGGGGGGCTCACAGATACGCAGTATTTT
TRBV5-1	TRBJ2-5	TRBD1	.	CASSTPTGGRETQYF	TGCGCCAGCAGCACCCCCACAGGGGGGCGAGAGACCCAGTACTTC
TRBV29-1	TRBJ2-5	.	.	CSVDGGRTQETQYF	TGCAGCGTTGACGGCGGCCGGACTCAAGAGACCCAGTACTTC
TRBV6-1	TRBJ2-3	.	.	CASSPGGRGHTQYF	TGTGCCAGCAGCCCCGGGGGTAGGGGTCATACGCAGTATTTT